Included here is one T cell receptor (beta chain) sequence, with context. Here immunoSEQ multiplex PCR was the method, and the copy in TCRdb shows in-frame clones only, minus some. The sample lists approximately 9,500 clones, about 80% occurring once. The sample is drawn from a study of immune evolution from preneoplasia to lung adenocarcinoma. The CDR3 runs to 16 residues. The junction had 5 bases not matched to a gene; V was cut back by 5 bases and J by 0 bases. The germline V gene encodes CDR1 SGHAT and CDR2 FQDESV (reference sequence). The chain employs TRBV11-1 and TRBJ2-2; 8 nucleotides match TRBD2. The sequenced sample consisted of FFPE minimally invasive lung adenocarcinoma tissue. The TCR sequence derives from a person between 65 and 79 years old with lung adenocarcinoma. The CDR3 is CASSPLGLANTGELFF. The CDR3 nucleotides are TGTGCCAGCAGCCCGTTGGGACTAGCGAACACCGGGGAGCTGTTTTTT. Complete variable domain (other parts from reference TRBV11-1 and TRBJ2-2): EAEVAQSPRYKITEKSQAVAFWCDPISGHATLYWYRQILGQGPELLVQFQDESVVDDSQLPKDRFSAERLKGVDSTLKIQPAELGDSAMYLCASSPLGLANTGELFFGEGSRLTVL.